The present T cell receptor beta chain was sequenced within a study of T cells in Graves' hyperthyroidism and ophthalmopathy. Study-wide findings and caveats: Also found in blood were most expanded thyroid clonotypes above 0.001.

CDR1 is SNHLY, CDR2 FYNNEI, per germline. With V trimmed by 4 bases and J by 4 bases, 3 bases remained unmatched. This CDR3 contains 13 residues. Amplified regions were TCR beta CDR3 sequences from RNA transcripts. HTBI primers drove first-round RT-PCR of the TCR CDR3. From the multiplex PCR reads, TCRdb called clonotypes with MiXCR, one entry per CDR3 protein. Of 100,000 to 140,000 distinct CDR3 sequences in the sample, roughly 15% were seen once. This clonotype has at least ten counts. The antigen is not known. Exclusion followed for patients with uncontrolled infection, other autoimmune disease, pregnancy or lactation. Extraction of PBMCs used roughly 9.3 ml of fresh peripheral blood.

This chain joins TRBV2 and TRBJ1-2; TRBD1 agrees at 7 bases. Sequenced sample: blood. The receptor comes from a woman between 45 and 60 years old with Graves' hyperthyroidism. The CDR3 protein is CASSGQGIYGYTF. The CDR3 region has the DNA TGTGCCAGCAGTGGACAGGGTATCTATGGCTACACCTTC.